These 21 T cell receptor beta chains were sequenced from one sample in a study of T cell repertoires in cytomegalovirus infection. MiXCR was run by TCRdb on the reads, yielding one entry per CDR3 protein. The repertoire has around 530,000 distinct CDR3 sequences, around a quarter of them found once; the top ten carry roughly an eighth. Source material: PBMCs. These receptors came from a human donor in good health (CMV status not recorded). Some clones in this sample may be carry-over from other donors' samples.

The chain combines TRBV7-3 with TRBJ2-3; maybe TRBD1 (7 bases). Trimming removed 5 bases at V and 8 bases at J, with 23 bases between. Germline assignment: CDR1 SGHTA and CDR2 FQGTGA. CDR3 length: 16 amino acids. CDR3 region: CASSLRDWRQGGTQYF. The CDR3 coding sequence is TGTGCCAGCAGCCTGAGGGACTGGCGCCAGGGGGGTACGCAGTATTTT.

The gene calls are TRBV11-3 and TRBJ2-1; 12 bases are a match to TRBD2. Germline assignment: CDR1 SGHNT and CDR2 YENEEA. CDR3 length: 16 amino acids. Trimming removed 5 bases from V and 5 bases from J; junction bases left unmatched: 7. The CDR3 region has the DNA TGTGCCAGCAGCGAGACCGGGACTAGCGGGCACAATGAGCAGTTCTTC. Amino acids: CASSETGTSGHNEQFF.

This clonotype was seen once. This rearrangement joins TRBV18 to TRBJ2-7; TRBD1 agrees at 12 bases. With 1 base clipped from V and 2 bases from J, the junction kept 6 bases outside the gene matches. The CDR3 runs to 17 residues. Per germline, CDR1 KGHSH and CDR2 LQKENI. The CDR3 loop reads CASSPLTGTGGTYEQYF. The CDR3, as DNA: TGTGCCAGCTCACCACTAACGGGGACAGGGGGCACCTACGAGCAGTACTTC. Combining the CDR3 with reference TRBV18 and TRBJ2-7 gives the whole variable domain NAGVMQNPRHLVRRRGQEARLRCSPMKGHSHVYWYRQLPEEGLKFMVYLQKENIIDESGMPKERFSAEFPKEGPSILRIQQVVRGDSAAYFCASSPLTGTGGTYEQYFGPGTRLTVT.

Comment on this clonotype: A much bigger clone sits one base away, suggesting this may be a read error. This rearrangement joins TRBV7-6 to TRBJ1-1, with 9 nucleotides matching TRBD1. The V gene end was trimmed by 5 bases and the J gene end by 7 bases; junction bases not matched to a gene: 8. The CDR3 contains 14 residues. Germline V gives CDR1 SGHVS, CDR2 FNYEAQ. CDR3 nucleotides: TGTGCCAGCAGCCCGAGGACAGGGGTGGATGAAGCTTTCTTT. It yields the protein CASSPRTGVDEAFF.

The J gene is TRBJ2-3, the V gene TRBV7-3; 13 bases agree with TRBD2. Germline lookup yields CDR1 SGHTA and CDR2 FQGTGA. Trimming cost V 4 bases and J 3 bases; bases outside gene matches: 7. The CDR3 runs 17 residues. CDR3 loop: CASSSGLAGVTTDTQYF. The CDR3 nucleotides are TGTGCCAGCAGCTCCGGACTAGCGGGAGTCACAACAGATACGCAGTATTTT. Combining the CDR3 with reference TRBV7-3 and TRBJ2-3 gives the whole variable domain GAGVSQTPSNKVTEKGKYVELRCDPISGHTALYWYRQSLGQGPEFLIYFQGTGAADDSGLPNDRFFAVRPEGSVSTLKIQRTERGDSAVYLCASSSGLAGVTTDTQYFGPGTRLTVL.

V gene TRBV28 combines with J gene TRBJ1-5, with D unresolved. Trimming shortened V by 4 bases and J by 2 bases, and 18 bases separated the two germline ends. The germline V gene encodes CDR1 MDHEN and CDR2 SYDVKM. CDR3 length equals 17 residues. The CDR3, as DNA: TGTGCCAGCAGTTCCTCCCGTTTTGTGGAGCGCAATCAGCCCCAGCATTTT. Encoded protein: CASSSSRFVERNQPQHF.

CDR3: CSARDVPGVAQNEQYF. The CDR3 nucleotides are TGCAGTGCTAGAGATGTCCCGGGAGTGGCGCAAAACGAGCAGTACTTC. The chain links TRBV20-1 to TRBJ2-7; a weak D match, TRBD2 (6 bases). CDR1 DFQATT and CDR2 SNEGSKA come from the germline V gene (reference sequence). Trimming pared 0 bases from V and 5 bases from J, leaving 20 bases between. The CDR3 loop spans 16 amino acids.

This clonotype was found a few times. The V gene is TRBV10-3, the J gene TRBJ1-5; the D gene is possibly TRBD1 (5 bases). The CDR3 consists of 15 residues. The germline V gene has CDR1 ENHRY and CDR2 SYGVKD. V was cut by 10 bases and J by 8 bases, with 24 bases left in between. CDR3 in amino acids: CATAAGLTGVEPQHF. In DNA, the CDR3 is TGTGCCACCGCAGCGGGACTGACGGGAGTAGAGCCCCAGCATTTT.

The CDR3, as DNA: TGCGCCAGCAGCCAAGAAACAGGGGCGGCCTACGAGCAGTACTTC. Amino acids: CASSQETGAAYEQYF. V gene TRBV4-1 combines with J gene TRBJ2-7, with 7 bases lining up with TRBD1. The V and J ends lost 0 bases and 2 bases, in that order; junction bases with no gene match: 4. Germline V gene data show CDR1 as MGHRA and CDR2 as YSYEKL. The CDR3 loop spans 15 amino acids.

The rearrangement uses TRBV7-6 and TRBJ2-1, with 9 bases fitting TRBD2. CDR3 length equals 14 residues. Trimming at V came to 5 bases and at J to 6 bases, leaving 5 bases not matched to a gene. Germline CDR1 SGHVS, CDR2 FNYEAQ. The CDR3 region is CASSPGTSLNEQFF. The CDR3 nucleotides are TGTGCCAGCAGCCCCGGGACTAGCCTCAATGAGCAGTTCTTC.

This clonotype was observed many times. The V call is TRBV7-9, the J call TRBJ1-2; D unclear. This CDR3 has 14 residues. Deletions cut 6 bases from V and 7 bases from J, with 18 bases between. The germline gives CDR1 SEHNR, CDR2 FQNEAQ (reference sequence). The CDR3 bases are TGTGCCAGCAGTCCGGACGGACCTCTCCCTGGCTACACCTTC. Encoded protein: CASSPDGPLPGYTF.

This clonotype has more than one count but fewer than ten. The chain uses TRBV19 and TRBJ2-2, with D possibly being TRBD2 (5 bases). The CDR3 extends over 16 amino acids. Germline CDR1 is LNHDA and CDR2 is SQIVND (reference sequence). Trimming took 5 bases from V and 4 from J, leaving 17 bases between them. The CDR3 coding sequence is TGTGCCAGTAGTCCATTACTAGATTTTTTCACCGGGGAGCTGTTTTTT. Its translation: CASSPLLDFFTGELFF.

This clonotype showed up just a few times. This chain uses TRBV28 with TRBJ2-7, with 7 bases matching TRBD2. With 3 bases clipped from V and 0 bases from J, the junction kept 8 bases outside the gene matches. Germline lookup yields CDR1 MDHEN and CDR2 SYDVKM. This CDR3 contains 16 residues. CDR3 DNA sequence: TGTGCCAGCAGTTTTGGGCTAGCGGAAAGCTCCTACGAGCAGTACGTC. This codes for CASSFGLAESSYEQYV.

The CDR3 is CASSYSMGRNLAGPGREQYV. The CDR3 DNA reads TGTGCCAGCAGTTACTCGATGGGCAGGAACCTAGCGGGACCGGGAAGGGAGCAGTACGTC. The chain carries TRBV6-6 and TRBJ2-7, with TRBD2 identical over 9 bases. CDR3 length: 20 amino acids. J lost 7 bases, V lost 0 bases, and 22 bases had no gene match. CDR1 MNHNY and CDR2 SVGAGI come from the germline V gene (reference sequence).

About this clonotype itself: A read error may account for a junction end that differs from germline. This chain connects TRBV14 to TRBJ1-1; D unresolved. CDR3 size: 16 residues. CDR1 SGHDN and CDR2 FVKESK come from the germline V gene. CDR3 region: CARSPGRVRANTEAFF. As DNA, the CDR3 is TGTGCCAGAAGCCCCGGACGCGTCCGGGCGAACACTGAAGCTTTCTTT.

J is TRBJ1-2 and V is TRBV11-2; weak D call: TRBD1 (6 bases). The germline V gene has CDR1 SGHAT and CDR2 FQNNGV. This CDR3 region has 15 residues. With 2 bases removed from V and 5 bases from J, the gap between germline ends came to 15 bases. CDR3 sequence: CASSLNTGSLYGYTF. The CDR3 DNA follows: TGTGCCAGCAGCTTAAACACAGGGTCGCTATATGGCTACACCTTC.

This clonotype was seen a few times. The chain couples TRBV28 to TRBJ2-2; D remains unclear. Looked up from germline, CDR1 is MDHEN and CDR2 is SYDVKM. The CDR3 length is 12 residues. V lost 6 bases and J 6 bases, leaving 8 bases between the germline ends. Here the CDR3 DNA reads TGTGCCAGCAGCCTACTATCCGGGGAGCTGTTTTTT. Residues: CASSLLSGELFF.

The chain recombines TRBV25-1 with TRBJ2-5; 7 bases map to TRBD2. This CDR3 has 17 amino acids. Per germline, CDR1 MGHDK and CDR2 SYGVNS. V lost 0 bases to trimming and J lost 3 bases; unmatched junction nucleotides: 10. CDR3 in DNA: TGTGCCAGCAGTGAATACCTAAGCGGGGCAGGGAAAGAGACCCAGTACTTC. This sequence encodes CASSEYLSGAGKETQYF.

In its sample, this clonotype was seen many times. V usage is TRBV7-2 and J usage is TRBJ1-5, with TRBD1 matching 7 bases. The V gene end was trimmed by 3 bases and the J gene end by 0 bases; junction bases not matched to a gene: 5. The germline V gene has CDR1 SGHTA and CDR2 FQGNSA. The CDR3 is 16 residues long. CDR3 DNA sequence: TGTGCCAGCAGCTTTGGGACAGCCTATAGCAATCAGCCCCAGCATTTT. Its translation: CASSFGTAYSNQPQHF.

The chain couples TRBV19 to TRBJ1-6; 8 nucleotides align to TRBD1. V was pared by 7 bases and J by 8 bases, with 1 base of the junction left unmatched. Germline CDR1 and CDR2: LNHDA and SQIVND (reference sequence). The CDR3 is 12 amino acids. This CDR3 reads CASTRGHSPLHF. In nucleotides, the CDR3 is TGTGCCAGTACCAGGGGGCATTCACCCCTCCACTTT.

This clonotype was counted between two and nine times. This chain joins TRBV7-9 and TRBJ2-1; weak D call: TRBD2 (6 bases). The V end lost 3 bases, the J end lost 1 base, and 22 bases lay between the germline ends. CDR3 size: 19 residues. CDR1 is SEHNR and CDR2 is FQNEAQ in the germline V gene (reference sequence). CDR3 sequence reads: CASSFAGAGLIISYNEQFF. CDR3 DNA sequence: TGTGCCAGCAGCTTTGCCGGGGCGGGATTAATTATTTCCTACAATGAGCAGTTCTTC.